Following are 14 T cell receptor beta chains from one sample sequenced in a study of cytomegalovirus exposure and HLA in healthy donors. PCR used 60 Vbeta primers and 13 Jbeta primers. Produced via immunoSEQ multiplex PCR; TCRdb's table is partial and in-frame only. The table shows 110,000 to 150,000 clones, with roughly 86% occurring only once. Sequencing used PBMCs. These receptors all come from a man between 18 and 29 years old in good health and CMV-seropositive.

This clone appeared once. The chain combines TRBV6-6 with TRBJ1-1; D is ambiguous. Germline values: CDR1 MNHNY, CDR2 SVGAGI (reference sequence). V lost 5 bases to trimming and J lost 1 base, with 8 bases between them. The CDR3 length is 13 residues. The chain's CDR3 is CASSPTGNTEAFF. DNA for the CDR3: TGTGCCAGCAGTCCCACGGGGAACACTGAAGCTTTCTTT.

This clone appeared a few times. This same CDR3 is encoded by further DNA sequences in the sample. This chain joins TRBV27 and TRBJ2-1; TRBD2 matches 7 bases. The V gene end was trimmed by 2 bases and the J gene end by 3 bases; junction bases not matched to a gene: 1. The germline V gene has CDR1 MNHEY and CDR2 SMNVEV (reference sequence). The CDR3 is made up of 14 amino acids. The CDR3 DNA reads as TGTGCCAGCAGTTTACTAGCGGACTACAATGAGCAGTTCTTC. Its protein is CASSLLADYNEQFF.

DNA for the CDR3: TGCGCCAGCAGCCCCCTAGGAGTTCGCGAGACCCAGTACTTC. This gives the protein CASSPLGVRETQYF. The chain is built from TRBV4-1 and TRBJ2-5; no firm D call. The V gene lost 4 bases and the J gene lost 5 bases, with 14 bases spanning the gap. The CDR3 is 14 residues long. Germline-derived CDR1 and CDR2 are MGHRA and YSYEKL.

The CDR3 DNA is TGTGCCAGCGCCGGGACTCCCGCTAACTATGGCTACACCTTC. Its translation: CASAGTPANYGYTF. The chain joins TRBV28 to TRBJ1-2; the D gene is possibly TRBD1 (5 bases). Germline assignment: CDR1 MDHEN and CDR2 SYDVKM. The V end lost 8 bases, the J end lost 0 bases, and 13 bases lay between the germline ends. The CDR3 length is 14 residues.

The chain combines TRBV5-1 with TRBJ2-3; possibly TRBD1 for D (5 bases). This CDR3 contains 13 residues. CDR1 and CDR2 from the germline V gene are SGHRS and YFSETQ. The V end lost 4 bases, the J end lost 6 bases, and 12 bases lay between the germline ends. CDR3 in DNA: TGCGCCAGCAGCCCCCAGCAGGGTGATACGCAGTATTTT. Amino acid sequence: CASSPQQGDTQYF.

The V and J genes are TRBV19 and TRBJ1-5; 8 bases map to TRBD1. The length of the CDR3 is 14 residues. V trimming: 5 bases; J trimming: 3 bases; junction bases outside the gene matches: 3. Germline-derived CDR1 and CDR2 are LNHDA and SQIVND (reference sequence). CDR3 amino acids: CASSLTGVNQPQHF. CDR3 nucleotide sequence: TGTGCCAGTAGTTTGACAGGGGTCAATCAGCCCCAGCATTTT.

The chain combines TRBV5-5 with TRBJ1-1; tentative D call: TRBD1 (6 bases). With 0 bases removed from V and 4 bases from J, the gap between germline ends came to 7 bases. CDR3 length equals 13 residues. Germline V CDR1 and CDR2: SGHKS, YYEKEE (reference sequence). The CDR3 DNA reads TGTGCCAGCAGCTTGGAAGGGGGCACTGAAGCTTTCTTT. Protein: CASSLEGGTEAFF. Using reference TRBV5-5 and TRBJ1-1 for the parts outside the CDR3, the full variable domain is DAGVTQSPTHLIKTRGQQVTLRCSPISGHKSVSWYQQVLGQGPQFIFQYYEKEERGRGNFPDRFSARQFPNYSSELNVNALLLGDSALYLCASSLEGGTEAFFGQGTRLTVV.

The chain combines TRBV29-1 with TRBJ2-2; TRBD1 agrees at 8 bases. The J segment lost 3 bases and the V segment lost 3 bases, leaving 6 bases of the junction unmatched. The CDR3 has 15 residues. Germline CDR1 SQVTM, CDR2 ANQGSEA. The chain's CDR3 is CSVDSQGAYTGELFF. CDR3 nucleotide sequence: TGCAGCGTTGACTCTCAGGGGGCTTACACCGGGGAGCTGTTTTTT.

The chain joins TRBV5-1 to TRBJ2-5; a possible D gene is TRBD1 (7 bases). Germline V gives CDR1 SGHRS, CDR2 YFSETQ. V was clipped by 2 bases and J by 4 bases, with 18 bases between them. This CDR3 has 16 residues. The CDR3 DNA is TGCGCCAGCAGCTTCGGAGGGGGCGGTGTCCCAGAGACCCAGTACTTC. It yields the protein CASSFGGGGVPETQYF.

This chain links TRBV9 with TRBJ2-1; 11 bases align to TRBD2. J gave up 10 bases and V 7 bases, and 13 bases lay outside the gene matches. The CDR3 loop spans 15 amino acids. Germline lookup yields CDR1 SGDLS and CDR2 YYNGEE. CDR3 sequence (DNA): TGTGCCAGCGCCAGAGACACGACTAGCGGGAAGGAGCAGTTCTTC. Translating gives CASARDTTSGKEQFF.

V usage is TRBV6-1 and J usage is TRBJ1-4; 9 bases are a match to TRBD1. Germline lookup yields CDR1 MNHNS and CDR2 SASEGT. This CDR3 is 16 amino acids long. The V and J ends lost 2 bases and 10 bases, in that order; junction bases with no gene match: 11. CDR3 bases: TGTGCCAGCAGTGAAACTTGGACAGGGGAGTTTGGAAAACTGTTTTTT. It yields the protein CASSETWTGEFGKLFF.

The V gene is TRBV6-5, the J gene TRBJ1-2; a possible D gene is TRBD1 (5 bases). Germline CDR1 reads MNHEY; CDR2 reads SVGAGI. V lost 6 bases to trimming and J lost 0 bases, with 11 bases between them. This CDR3 region has 14 residues. CDR3 region: CASRRDGPNYGYTF. CDR3 nucleotide sequence: TGTGCCAGCAGGCGGGACGGCCCTAACTATGGCTACACCTTC.

This rearrangement joins TRBV6-1 to TRBJ2-7, with D possibly being TRBD2 (6 bases). Between the trimmed V and J ends, which lost 2 bases and 3 bases, there was a span of 11 bases. Germline loops: CDR1 MNHNS, CDR2 SASEGT. The CDR3 runs to 14 residues. The CDR3 loop reads CASSEHREFYEQYF. CDR3 in DNA: TGTGCCAGCAGTGAACACCGGGAGTTCTACGAGCAGTACTTC.

This clone was seen a few times. The CDR3 DNA sequence: TGTGCCAGTACCTGGTTCCCAGGGGAAAGGGATGGCTACACCTTC. Its protein is CASTWFPGERDGYTF. The chain couples TRBV19 to TRBJ1-2; tentatively, D is TRBD1 (6 bases). The V gene's germline CDR1 is LNHDA and CDR2 SQIVND (reference sequence). Trimming pared 7 bases from V and 6 bases from J, leaving 21 bases between. The CDR3 is 15 residues long.